A selection of T cell receptor beta chains follows, all from one sample in a study of blood T cell repertoires in COVID-19. Profiled with immunoSEQ multiplex PCR; TCRdb holds only in-frame clones, not every one. The sample consists of roughly 240,000 clones, approximately 83% of them appearing once. Sequences were obtained from peripheral blood. The receptors derive from a woman younger than 45 who had recovered from COVID-19. Each CDR3 is given with its conserved first and last residue. The D gene is left open where the match is weak. Clone size is stated in some rows and not others, as once, few, many or a class when expanded.

clone_size d_call j_call v_call cdr3_nt cdr3_aa
few NA TRBJ2-7 TRBV11-1 TGTGCCAGCAGCTTAACGACTAGATCCTACGAGCAGTACTTC CASSLTTRSYEQYF
NA NA TRBJ1-1 TRBV29-1 TGCAGCGTTGAAGGCTTGGCCCTGTCGCCTGAAGCTTTCTTT CSVEGLALSPEAFF
NA TRBD1 TRBJ2-5 TRBV5-4 TGTGCCAGCAGCTTGAGCCAGGGGGCGCGGGAGACCCAGTACTTC CASSLSQGARETQYF
NA TRBD1 TRBJ2-1 TRBV2 TGTGCCAGCAGGCGATATGGACAGGGGGGAAGCTCCTACAATGAGCAGTTCTTC CASRRYGQGGSSYNEQFF
NA NA TRBJ2-2 TRBV15 TGTGCCACCAGCAGGGGACAGAACACCGGGGAGCTGTTTTTT CATSRGQNTGELFF
once TRBD2 TRBJ2-7 TRBV5-6 TGTGCCAGCAGCTCTCCTAGCGGGCCCTCCTACGAGCAGTACTTC CASSSPSGPSYEQYF
NA NA TRBJ1-1 TRBV7-9 TGTGCCAGCAGCTACACAACGAACACTGAAGCTTTCTTT CASSYTTNTEAFF
NA NA TRBJ1-6 TRBV6-6 TGTGCCAGCAGTTCTACCCCGAATTCACCCCTCCACTTT CASSSTPNSPLHF
NA NA TRBJ2-7 TRBV21-1 TGTGCCAGCCGAGGGACAGGGGAGAAGTCTGGTGGGGACGAGCAGTACTTC CASRGTGEKSGGDEQYF
NA TRBD1 TRBJ2-1 TRBV9 TGTGCCAGCAGCCCATCGACAGGGACGGTCAATGAGCAGTTCTTC CASSPSTGTVNEQFF
medium-sized TRBD2 TRBJ2-7 TRBV5-4 TGTGCCAGCAGCACCAGACTAGCGCCCTACGAGCAGTACTTC CASSTRLAPYEQYF
NA TRBD1 TRBJ1-5 TRBV28 TGTGCCAGCAGTCCTCTACAGGGGACTCAGCCCCAGCATTTT CASSPLQGTQPQHF
NA TRBD1 TRBJ1-2 TRBV5-1 TGCGCCAGCAGCTCCCACGGGACAGGAATTAACTATGGCTACACCTTC CASSSHGTGINYGYTF
few NA TRBJ1-3 TRBV18 TGTGCCAGCTCCGCAGAAGACAGAAACACCATATATTTT CASSAEDRNTIYF
NA TRBD2 TRBJ2-5 TRBV10-3 TGTGCCATCAGTGCCGTAGCGGGGGATGAGACCCAGTACTTC CAISAVAGDETQYF
NA TRBD1 TRBJ2-2 TRBV27 TGTGCCAGCAGTTTGAGGTCTGCAGGGGGCACCGGGGAGCTGTTTTTT CASSLRSAGGTGELFF
NA NA TRBJ1-4 TRBV27 TGTGCCAGCAGTGTGACAGGTCCCGGGACTAATGAAAAACTGTTTTTT CASSVTGPGTNEKLFF
NA NA TRBJ2-1 TRBV11-2 TGTGCCAGCAGCTCCCCCGTAGGGGGCTCCTACAATGAGCAGTTCTTC CASSSPVGGSYNEQFF
NA TRBD2 TRBJ2-5 TRBV6-2/TRBV6-3 TGTGCCAGCAGTCAGACTAGCGGGGGGTACCAAGAGACCCAGTACTTC CASSQTSGGYQETQYF
once TRBD1 TRBJ2-3 TRBV7-9 TGTGCCAGCAGCTCTACAGGGGGTTCATCAGATACGCAGTATTTT CASSSTGGSSDTQYF
NA NA TRBJ1-3 TRBV7-2 TGTGCCAGCAGCCCCAGGCGCTCTGGAAACACCATATATTTT CASSPRRSGNTIYF
NA TRBD1 TRBJ1-1 TRBV5-6 TGTGCCAGCAGCCCGGGACAGAGCCGGACTGAAGCTTTCTTT CASSPGQSRTEAFF
NA TRBD1 TRBJ2-2 TRBV7-3 TGTGCCAGCAGCTCCGGGACAGGGAGTCCTAGGGAGCTGTTTTTT CASSSGTGSPRELFF
once TRBD1 TRBJ1-5 TRBV6-5 TGTGCCAGCAGACCCCGACAGGGGCCTAATCAGCCCCAGCATTTT CASRPRQGPNQPQHF
NA TRBD1 TRBJ2-4 TRBV11-1 TGTGCCAGCAGCTTAGCTAACCGACAGGGTTCCAAAAACATTCAGTACTTC CASSLANRQGSKNIQYF
NA NA TRBJ1-1 TRBV20-1 TGCAGTGCTAGTGAGTCAGGGTTAGGGACTGAAGCTTTCTTT CSASESGLGTEAFF
NA NA TRBJ2-7 TRBV10-3 TGTGCCGGGGGGACAGCCGTCTACGAGCAGTACTTC CAGGTAVYEQYF
NA TRBD1 TRBJ2-2 TRBV5-1 TGCGCCAGCAGCCTGAAAATGGTCAGGGGGCGTCAATGGACCGGGGAGCTGTTTTTT CASSLKMVRGRQWTGELFF
NA NA TRBJ2-7 TRBV19 TGTGCCAGTAGCTCTAACAGGGTCGAGCAGTACTTC CASSSNRVEQYF
NA NA TRBJ1-5 TRBV7-8 TGTGCCAGCAGCTTAGCTCGCGGGGGGCCCAATCAGCCCCAGCATTTT CASSLARGGPNQPQHF
NA TRBD2 TRBJ2-3 TRBV6-4 TGTGCCAGCAGTGACACTAGCGGGGGGGGTACAGATACGCAGTATTTT CASSDTSGGGTDTQYF
NA NA TRBJ2-3 TRBV7-2 TGTGCCAGCAGCTTAGCGGGGGGGCCGGCAGATACGCAGTATTTT CASSLAGGPADTQYF
NA NA TRBJ2-3 TRBV6-6 TGTGCCAGCATGCAGGGCTCAAACACAGATACGCAGTATTTT CASMQGSNTDTQYF